The sequence of this T cell receptor (beta chain) was determined in a study of CD8 T cells in ankylosing spondylitis. Study conclusions and caveats: Characteristic of ankylosing spondylitis blood, it appeared, was a TCR beta motif comprising several highly homologous variants. In peripheral blood, disease-linked CD8+ clones occurred at relatively low frequencies.

Library preparation for TCR beta used quantitative 5'-RACE with molecular barcodes. One entry per CDR3 protein, called by TCRdb with MiXCR from the 5' RACE reads. The sample yields around 130,000 distinct CDR3 sequences, 6.5% to 9% seen once. Germline CDR1 MGHDK, CDR2 SYGVNS. V shed 5 bases and J 4 bases; nucleotides not matched to a gene: 4. The CDR3 runs 15 residues. For this clonotype: Its antigen remains unknown.

The clonotype was recovered from a male donor with ankylosing spondylitis or in good health (not recorded which). This chain connects TRBV25-1 to TRBJ1-6, with 8 bases matching TRBD1. The specimen was blood, either unsorted or a sorted T cell fraction (not recorded which). The CDR3 DNA reads as TGTGCCAGCAGTCCAGGGGGCGTTTATAATTCACCCCTCCACTTT. Amino acid sequence: CASSPGGVYNSPLHF.